Below, 29 T cell receptor beta chains from the same sample are listed, as sequenced in a study of memory CD4+ T cells and cytomegalovirus serostatus. The sort gate was single viable CD3+CD4+CD8-CD45RO+ cells for memory CD4+ T cells. TCRdb keeps only in-frame clones here, not all; method: immunoSEQ multiplex PCR. The repertoire holds some 52,000 clones, with approximately 78% as singletons. Sequencing used memory CD4+ T cells from blood. Receptor source: an adult in good health and CMV-seronegative.

In DNA form, the CDR3 reads TGTGCCAGTAGTATGAGGGTGCGACAGCCCCAGCATTTT. Encoded protein: CASSMRVRQPQHF. V is TRBV19 and J is TRBJ1-5, with D uncertain. This CDR3 has 13 residues. V was shortened by 3 bases and J by 7 bases, with 10 bases between the two germline ends. Germline V lookup: CDR1 LNHDA, CDR2 SQIVND (reference sequence).

The CDR3 DNA reads TGTGCCAGCAGCTCTGGACAGGATTCACCCCTCCACTTT. Its protein product is CASSSGQDSPLHF. V and J are TRBV5-6 and TRBJ1-6, with 7 positions matching TRBD1. There are 13 residues in the CDR3. The V segment lost 3 bases and the J segment 8 bases; nucleotides outside the gene matches: 2. Germline V gives CDR1 SGHDT, CDR2 YYEEEE.

The rearrangement links TRBV6-5 to TRBJ2-2; D is undetermined. This CDR3 is 16 amino acids long. V lost 2 bases and J 5 bases, leaving 15 bases between the germline ends. Germline V gives CDR1 MNHEY, CDR2 SVGAGI. For the CDR3, the DNA is TGTGCCAGCAGTTACGTCGCGATGGGAAGGACCGGGGAGCTGTTTTTT. It translates to CASSYVAMGRTGELFF.

The V gene is TRBV4-2, the J gene TRBJ2-7; no clear D. Per the germline V gene, CDR1 is LGHNA and CDR2 is YNFKEQ. V was trimmed by 8 bases and J by 2 bases, leaving 16 bases between them. The length of the CDR3 is 14 residues. The CDR3 DNA follows: TGTGCCAGCGCCTACCAGACTGGTCCCTACGAGCAGTACTTC. It encodes CASAYQTGPYEQYF.

The chain links TRBV2 to TRBJ2-1, with D possibly being TRBD1 or TRBD2 (6 bases each). CDR1 and CDR2 from the germline V gene are SNHLY and FYNNEI. Trimming stripped 7 bases from V and 7 bases from J, with 14 bases between. The CDR3 spans 13 residues. CDR3 region: CASTSGARNEQFF. Here the CDR3 DNA reads TGTGCCAGCACTTCGGGGGCTCGGAATGAGCAGTTCTTC. The variable domain in full, with the rest retrieved from reference TRBV2 and TRBJ2-1, is EPEVTQTPSHQVTQMGQEVILRCVPISNHLYFYWYRQILGQKVEFLVSFYNNEISEKSEIFDDQFSVERPDGSNFTLKIRSTKLEDSAMYFCASTSGARNEQFFGPGTRLTVL.

This chain links TRBV13 with TRBJ1-1, with D possibly matching TRBD1 (5 bases). Per germline, CDR1 PRHDT and CDR2 FYEKMQ (reference sequence). The CDR3 is made up of 17 amino acids. V lost 0 bases, J lost 0 bases, and 14 bases lay in between. The CDR3 DNA reads as TGTGCCAGCAGCTTAGGAGTAAGGGGCTCGGTGAACACTGAAGCTTTCTTT. It encodes CASSLGVRGSVNTEAFF.

The chain links TRBV10-2 to TRBJ2-7; 9 bases agree with TRBD1. CDR1 is WSHSY, CDR2 SAAADI, per germline. With 8 bases clipped from V and 0 bases from J, the junction kept 5 bases outside the gene matches. This CDR3 spans 14 amino acids. DNA for the CDR3: TGCGCCAGCGTAAACAGGGGGCGCTCCTACGAGCAGTACTTC. It is translated as CASVNRGRSYEQYF.

This clone was picked up a small number of times. This chain uses TRBV19 with TRBJ2-7; weak D call: TRBD2 (6 bases). V dropped 6 bases and J dropped 2 bases, with 17 bases sitting between them. The CDR3 is made up of 15 amino acids. The germline V gene encodes CDR1 LNHDA and CDR2 SQIVND (reference sequence). The CDR3 sequence: CASSRRGSEAYEQYF. The CDR3 DNA is TGTGCCAGTAGCCGGCGGGGCAGTGAGGCCTACGAGCAGTACTTC.

The chain links TRBV21-1 to TRBJ1-6; the table's D call TRBD1 went unverified against the DNA. TRBV21-1 counts as a pseudogene. CDR3 length: 13 residues. The CDR3 region has the DNA TGTGCCAGCAGACAGGGGGCTGGTTCACCCCTCCACTTT. Translation gives CASRQGAGSPLHF.

A few counts support this clone. This chain uses TRBV6-1 with TRBJ2-7; 9 nucleotides align to TRBD1. CDR1 MNHNS and CDR2 SASEGT come from the germline V gene. CDR3 length: 16 residues. The V gene end was trimmed by 4 bases and the J gene end by 3 bases; junction bases not matched to a gene: 10. The CDR3 loop is CASSGIGTGTLYEQYF. The DNA for the CDR3 is TGTGCCAGCAGTGGGATCGGGACAGGGACTCTCTACGAGCAGTACTTC.

This chain joins TRBV7-9 and TRBJ2-1, with D perhaps given as TRBD1 or TRBD2 (6 bases each). Germline V gene lookup returns CDR1 SEHNR and CDR2 FQNEAQ (reference sequence). V shed 5 bases and J shed 1 base, with 15 bases lying between them. The CDR3 length is 16 residues. In DNA form, the CDR3 reads TGTGCCAGCAGCCCTTGGGGGGCGGGATCCTACAATGAGCAGTTCTTC. This sequence encodes CASSPWGAGSYNEQFF.

The CDR3 region has the DNA TGTGCCAGCAGCCCCGTCGGCTCTGGGGCCAACGTCCTGACTTTC. It yields the protein CASSPVGSGANVLTF. This sequence joins TRBV5-6 and TRBJ2-6; D unresolved. The CDR3 totals 15 residues. Germline loops: CDR1 SGHDT, CDR2 YYEEEE. Deletions cut 4 bases from V and 0 bases from J, with 8 bases between.

The chain combines TRBV19 with TRBJ1-4; possible D gene TRBD1, 6 bases. Germline CDR1 LNHDA, CDR2 SQIVND (reference sequence). The CDR3 extends over 15 amino acids. V lost 7 bases and J lost 5, with 17 bases in between. CDR3 coding DNA: TGTGCCAGTATGAGGGGGGCAAGTTCAAATGAAAAACTGTTTTTT. Its protein product is CASMRGASSNEKLFF.

V and J are TRBV10-2 and TRBJ2-7; D gene unclear. This CDR3 contains 11 residues. The V and J ends lost 4 bases and 6 bases respectively, with 7 bases between them. The germline CDR1 and CDR2 sequences are WSHSY and SAAADI. In DNA, the CDR3 is TGCGCCAGCAGTGGCGGACCCGAGCAGTACTTC. Residues: CASSGGPEQYF.

The chain employs TRBV6-1 and TRBJ2-7; maybe TRBD1 (6 bases). The CDR3 consists of 13 residues. Germline values: CDR1 MNHNS, CDR2 SASEGT. Trimming left V 11 bases short and J 4 bases short, with 18 bases between. This chain's CDR3 is CAAGGRERYEQYF. CDR3 bases: TGTGCCGCTGGGGGCAGGGAACGTTACGAGCAGTACTTC.

V usage is TRBV2 and J usage is TRBJ2-3, with 7 bases identical to TRBD1. V was pared by 5 bases and J by 6 bases, with 8 bases of the junction left unmatched. Germline V gives CDR1 SNHLY, CDR2 FYNNEI. The CDR3 is 14 residues long. The CDR3 sequence: CASSRDSGRDTQYF. In nucleotides, the CDR3 is TGTGCCAGCAGTCGGGACAGCGGCAGGGATACGCAGTATTTT.

The chain employs TRBV29-1 and TRBJ2-3; no clear D. This CDR3 spans 12 amino acids. Germline CDR1 reads SQVTM; CDR2 reads ANQGSEA. The V gene lost 5 bases and the J gene lost 2 bases, with 8 bases spanning the gap. The CDR3 region has the DNA TGCAGCGTTAGGCAGGACACAGATACGCAGTATTTT. It is translated as CSVRQDTDTQYF.

The chain uses TRBV6-6 and TRBJ1-2; D is uncertain. This CDR3 region has 13 residues. With 6 bases removed from V and 6 bases from J, the gap between germline ends came to 14 bases. Germline CDR1 reads MNHNY; CDR2 reads SVGAGI (reference sequence). The CDR3 bases are TGTGCCAGCAGGGGGAATCGAGGTGATGGCTACACCTTC. Encoded protein: CASRGNRGDGYTF.

The gene calls are TRBV7-3 and TRBJ2-1; D might be TRBD1 (5 bases). Germline V gives CDR1 SGHTA, CDR2 FQGTGA. The CDR3 runs 14 residues. V was shortened by 5 bases and J by 11 bases, with 19 bases between the two germline ends. This CDR3 is CASSQSGFQMKQFF. CDR3 sequence (DNA): TGTGCCAGCAGCCAGTCAGGGTTCCAGATGAAGCAGTTCTTC.

The J gene is TRBJ1-2, the V gene TRBV7-9, with D possibly being TRBD1 (6 bases). The CDR3 has 15 amino acids. V lost 1 base and J lost 5, with 14 bases in between. The germline V gene encodes CDR1 SEHNR and CDR2 FQNEAQ (reference sequence). The CDR3 loop is CASSLVTGILYGYTF. In nucleotides, the CDR3 is TGTGCCAGCAGCTTAGTTACAGGGATTTTATATGGCTACACCTTC.

This sequence joins TRBV19 and TRBJ1-2, with 9 bases that match TRBD1. Germline loops: CDR1 LNHDA, CDR2 SQIVND (reference sequence). The CDR3 spans 15 residues. V was pared by 4 bases and J by 6 bases, with 9 bases of the junction left unmatched. CDR3 amino acids: CASSTDLDRGNGYTF. The CDR3, as DNA: TGTGCCAGTAGTACGGATTTGGACAGGGGTAATGGCTACACCTTC.

V and J are TRBV5-1 and TRBJ2-3; D is possibly TRBD1 (6 bases). V shed 6 bases and J shed 2 bases, with 13 bases lying between them. The CDR3 spans 14 residues. The germline gives CDR1 SGHRS, CDR2 YFSETQ. The CDR3 region is CASTKQGTTDTQYF. The CDR3 coding sequence is TGCGCCAGCACCAAACAGGGAACCACAGATACGCAGTATTTT.

The rearrangement joins TRBV6-6 to TRBJ2-2; the match to TRBD1 covers 11 bases. This CDR3 is 16 amino acids long. V trimming: 3 bases; J trimming: 6 bases; junction bases outside the gene matches: 6. Germline CDR1 and CDR2: MNHNY and SVGAGI (reference sequence). CDR3 protein: CASSYPGQGVSGELFF. CDR3 coding DNA: TGTGCCAGCAGTTATCCGGGACAGGGGGTGTCCGGGGAGCTGTTTTTT.

This chain links TRBV28 with TRBJ1-2; weak D call: TRBD1 (5 bases). The CDR3 spans 14 residues. Germline V gives CDR1 MDHEN, CDR2 SYDVKM. V gave up 3 bases and J gave up 8 bases, with 16 bases separating them. The CDR3 coding sequence is TGTGCCAGCAGTTTCCCCCCCTCGGGGGGGGGCTACACCTTC. It is translated as CASSFPPSGGGYTF.

This chain uses TRBV6-5 with TRBJ2-1; no definite D call. CDR1 is MNHEY, CDR2 SVGAGI, per germline. Trimming cost V 2 bases and J 9 bases, with 11 bases left between them. The CDR3 totals 13 residues. The CDR3 region has the DNA TGTGCCAGCAGTTACCGCGGTGCGATTGAGCAGTTCTTC. Residues: CASSYRGAIEQFF.

The rearrangement uses TRBV11-2 and TRBJ2-5, with D hard to call. The CDR3 is 13 residues long. Trimming shortened V by 1 base and J by 4 bases, and 7 bases separated the two germline ends. Germline CDR1 and CDR2: SGHAT and FQNNGV. As DNA, the CDR3 is TGTGCCAGCAGCTTAGGAGAGTCAGAGACCCAGTACTTC. Translating it yields CASSLGESETQYF.

This chain uses TRBV7-9 with TRBJ1-2; the D is unclear. The CDR3 has 14 amino acids. The V end lost 1 base, the J end lost 2 bases, and 8 bases lay between the germline ends. Germline V lookup: CDR1 SEHNR, CDR2 FQNEAQ (reference sequence). CDR3 coding DNA: TGTGCCAGCAGCTTAGGCGACCGAAACTATGGCTACACCTTC. This codes for CASSLGDRNYGYTF.

The rearrangement joins TRBV6-5 to TRBJ2-7; D is uncertain. Deletions cut 5 bases from V and 0 bases from J, with 14 bases between. The CDR3 is 15 residues long. The germline V gene has CDR1 MNHEY and CDR2 SVGAGI. The DNA for the CDR3 is TGTGCCAGCAGTCAAAGGCTAAGTGACTCCTACGAGCAGTACTTC. Translated, it gives CASSQRLSDSYEQYF.

The V and J genes are TRBV6-5 and TRBJ1-4; D is uncertain. This CDR3 contains 11 residues. Trimming stripped 2 bases from V and 10 bases from J, with 5 bases between. The germline CDR1 and CDR2 sequences are MNHEY and SVGAGI. DNA for the CDR3: TGTGCCAGCAGTTACGGAGCAAAACTGTTTTTT. This codes for CASSYGAKLFF.